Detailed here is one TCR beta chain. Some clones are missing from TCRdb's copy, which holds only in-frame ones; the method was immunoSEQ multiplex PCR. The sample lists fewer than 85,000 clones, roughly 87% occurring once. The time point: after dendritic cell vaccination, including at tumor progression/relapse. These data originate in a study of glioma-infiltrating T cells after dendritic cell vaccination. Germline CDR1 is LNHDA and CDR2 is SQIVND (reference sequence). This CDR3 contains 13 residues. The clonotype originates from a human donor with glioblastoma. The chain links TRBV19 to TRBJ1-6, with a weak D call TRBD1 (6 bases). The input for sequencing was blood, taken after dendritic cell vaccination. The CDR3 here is CATGAGGDSPLHF. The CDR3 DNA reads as TGTGCGACGGGGGCGGGGGGTGATTCACCCCTCCACTTT.